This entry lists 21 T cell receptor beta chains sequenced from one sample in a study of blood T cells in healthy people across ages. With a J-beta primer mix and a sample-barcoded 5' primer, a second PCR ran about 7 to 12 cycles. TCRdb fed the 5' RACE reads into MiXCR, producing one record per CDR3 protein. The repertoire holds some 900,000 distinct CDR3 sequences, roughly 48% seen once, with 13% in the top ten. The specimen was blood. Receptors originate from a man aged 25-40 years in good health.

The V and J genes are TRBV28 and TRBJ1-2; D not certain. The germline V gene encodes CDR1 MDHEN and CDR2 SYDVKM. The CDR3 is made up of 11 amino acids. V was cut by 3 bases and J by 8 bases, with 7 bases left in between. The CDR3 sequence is CASSFGWGYTF. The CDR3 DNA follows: TGTGCCAGCAGTTTTGGGTGGGGCTACACCTTC.

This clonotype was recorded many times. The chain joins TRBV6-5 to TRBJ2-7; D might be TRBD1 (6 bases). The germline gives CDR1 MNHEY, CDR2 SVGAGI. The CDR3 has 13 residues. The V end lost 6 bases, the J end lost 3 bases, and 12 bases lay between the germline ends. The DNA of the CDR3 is TGTGCCAGCAGCTCCAGGGGTGGCTACGAGCAGTACTTC. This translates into CASSSRGGYEQYF.

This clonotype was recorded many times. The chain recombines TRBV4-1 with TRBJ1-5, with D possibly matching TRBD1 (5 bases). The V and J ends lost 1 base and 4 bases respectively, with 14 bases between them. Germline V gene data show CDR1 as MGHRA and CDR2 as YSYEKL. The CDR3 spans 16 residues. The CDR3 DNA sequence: TGCGCCAGCAGCCAAGGGTTTTCGGCAGGGAATCAGCCCCAGCATTTT. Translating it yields CASSQGFSAGNQPQHF.

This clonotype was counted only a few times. CDR3 coding DNA: TGTGCCAGCAGTCCCCCGGGGGGATTCTCCTACAATGAGCAGTTCTTC. Protein: CASSPPGGFSYNEQFF. This chain joins TRBV6-5 and TRBJ2-1, with 7 bases matching TRBD2. Germline V gene data show CDR1 as MNHEY and CDR2 as SVGAGI. V lost 5 bases and J lost 0; bases outside the gene matches: 7. This CDR3 contains 16 residues.

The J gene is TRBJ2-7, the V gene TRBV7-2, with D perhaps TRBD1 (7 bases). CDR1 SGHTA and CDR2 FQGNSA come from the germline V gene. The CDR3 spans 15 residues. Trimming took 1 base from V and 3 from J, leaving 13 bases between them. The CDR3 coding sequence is TGTGCCAGCAGCTTAGAGGAGGGGGCGATCTACGAGCAGTACTTC. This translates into CASSLEEGAIYEQYF.

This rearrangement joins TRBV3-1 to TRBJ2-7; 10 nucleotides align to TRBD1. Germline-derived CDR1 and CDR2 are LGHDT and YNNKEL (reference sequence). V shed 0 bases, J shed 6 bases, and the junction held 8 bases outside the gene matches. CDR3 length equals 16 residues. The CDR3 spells CASSQDRGTGVREQYF. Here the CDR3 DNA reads TGTGCCAGCAGCCAAGATCGGGGGACAGGGGTACGCGAGCAGTACTTC.

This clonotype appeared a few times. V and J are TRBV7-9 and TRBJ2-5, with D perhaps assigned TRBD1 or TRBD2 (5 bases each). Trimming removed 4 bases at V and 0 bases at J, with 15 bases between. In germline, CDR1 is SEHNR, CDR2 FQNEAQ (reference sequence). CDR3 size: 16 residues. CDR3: CASSSTGTGYQETQYF. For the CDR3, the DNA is TGTGCCAGCAGCTCGACCGGGACGGGGTACCAAGAGACCCAGTACTTC. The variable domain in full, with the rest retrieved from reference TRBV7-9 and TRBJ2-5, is DTGVSQNPRHKITKRGQNVTFRCDPISEHNRLYWYRQTLGQGPEFLTYFQNEAQLEKSRLLSDRFSAERPKGSFSTLEIQRTEQGDSAMYLCASSSTGTGYQETQYFGPGTRLLVL.

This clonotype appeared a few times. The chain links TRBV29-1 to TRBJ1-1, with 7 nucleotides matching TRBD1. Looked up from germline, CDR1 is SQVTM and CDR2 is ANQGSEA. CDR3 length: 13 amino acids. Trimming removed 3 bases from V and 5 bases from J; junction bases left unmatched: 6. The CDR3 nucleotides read TGCAGCGTTGACGTGACAGGGAGGACTGAAGCTTTCTTT. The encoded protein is CSVDVTGRTEAFF.

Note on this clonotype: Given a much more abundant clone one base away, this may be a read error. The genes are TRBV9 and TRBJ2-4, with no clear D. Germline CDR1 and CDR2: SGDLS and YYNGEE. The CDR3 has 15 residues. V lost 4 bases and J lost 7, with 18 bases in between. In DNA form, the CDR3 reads TGTGCCAGCAGCATAGAGGTTAGCCCGATGAACATTCAGTACTTC. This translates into CASSIEVSPMNIQYF. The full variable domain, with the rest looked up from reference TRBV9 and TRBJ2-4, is DSGVTQTPKHLITATGQRVTLRCSPRSGDLSVYWYQQSLDQGLQFLIQYYNGEERAKGNILERFSAQQFPDLHSELNLSSLELGDSALYFCASSIEVSPMNIQYFGAGTRLSVL.

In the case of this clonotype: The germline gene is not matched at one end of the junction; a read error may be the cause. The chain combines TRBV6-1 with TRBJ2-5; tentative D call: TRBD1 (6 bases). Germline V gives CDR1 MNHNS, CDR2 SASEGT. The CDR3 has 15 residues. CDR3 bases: TGTGCCAGCAGTGTTGCCCCGGCCCCCCAGGGGACCCAGAACTTC. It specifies CASSVAPAPQGTQNF.

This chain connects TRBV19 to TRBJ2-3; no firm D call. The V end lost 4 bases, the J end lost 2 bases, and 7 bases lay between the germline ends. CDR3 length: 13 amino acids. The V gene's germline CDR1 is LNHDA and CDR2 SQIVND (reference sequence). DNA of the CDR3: TGTGCCAGTAGTAGCGAGAACACAGATACGCAGTATTTT. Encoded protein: CASSSENTDTQYF.

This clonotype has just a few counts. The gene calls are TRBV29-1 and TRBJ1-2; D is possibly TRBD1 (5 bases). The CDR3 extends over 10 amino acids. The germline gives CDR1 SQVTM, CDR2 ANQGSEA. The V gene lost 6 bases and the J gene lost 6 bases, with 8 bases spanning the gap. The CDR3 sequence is CSVEGNGYTF. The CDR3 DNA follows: TGCAGCGTCGAGGGGAATGGCTACACCTTC. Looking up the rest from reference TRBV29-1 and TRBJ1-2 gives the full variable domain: SAVISQKPSRDICQRGTSLTIQCQVDSQVTMMFWYRQQPGQSLTLIATANQGSEATYESGFVIDKFPISRPNLTFSTLTVSNMSPEDSSIYLCSVEGNGYTFGSGTRLTVV.

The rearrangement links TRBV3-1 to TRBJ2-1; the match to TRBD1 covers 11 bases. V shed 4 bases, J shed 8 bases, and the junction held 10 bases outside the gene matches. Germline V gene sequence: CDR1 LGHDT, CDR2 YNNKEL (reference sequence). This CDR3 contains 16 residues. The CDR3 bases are TGTGCCAGCAGCCGCCGGACAGGGGGCGGATTCGATGAGCAGTTCTTC. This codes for CASSRRTGGGFDEQFF.

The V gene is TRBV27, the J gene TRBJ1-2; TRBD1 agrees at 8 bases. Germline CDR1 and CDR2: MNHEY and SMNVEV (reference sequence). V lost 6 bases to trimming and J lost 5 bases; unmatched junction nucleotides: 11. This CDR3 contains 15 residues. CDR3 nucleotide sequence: TGTGCCAGCAGCACCGGGACAGGCGGATCATATGGCTACACCTTC. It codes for CASSTGTGGSYGYTF.

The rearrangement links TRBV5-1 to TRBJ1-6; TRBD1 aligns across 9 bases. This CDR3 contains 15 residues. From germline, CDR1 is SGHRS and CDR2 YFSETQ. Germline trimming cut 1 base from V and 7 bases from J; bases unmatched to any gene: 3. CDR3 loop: CASSLSQGANSPLHF. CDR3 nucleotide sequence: TGCGCCAGCAGCTTGTCACAGGGGGCGAATTCACCCCTCCACTTT.

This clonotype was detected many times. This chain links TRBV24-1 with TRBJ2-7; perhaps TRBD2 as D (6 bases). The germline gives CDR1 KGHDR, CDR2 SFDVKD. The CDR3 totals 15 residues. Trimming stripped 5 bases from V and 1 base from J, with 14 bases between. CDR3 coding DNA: TGTGCCACCAGTGGCGGGACTCTCAGTTCCTACGAGCAGTACTTC. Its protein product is CATSGGTLSSYEQYF.

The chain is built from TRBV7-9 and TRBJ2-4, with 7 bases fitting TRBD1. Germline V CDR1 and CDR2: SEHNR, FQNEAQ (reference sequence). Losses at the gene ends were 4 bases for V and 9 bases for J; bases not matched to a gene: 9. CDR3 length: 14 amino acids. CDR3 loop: CASSSLVGQSIQYF. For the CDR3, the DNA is TGTGCCAGCAGCTCCTTAGTGGGACAGTCCATTCAGTACTTC.

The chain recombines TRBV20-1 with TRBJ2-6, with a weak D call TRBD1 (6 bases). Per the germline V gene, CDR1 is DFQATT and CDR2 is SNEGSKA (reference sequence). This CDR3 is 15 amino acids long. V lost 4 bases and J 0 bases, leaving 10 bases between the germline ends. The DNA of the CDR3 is TGCAGTGCTAAACAGGGAAGCTCTGGGGCCAACGTCCTGACTTTC. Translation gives CSAKQGSSGANVLTF.

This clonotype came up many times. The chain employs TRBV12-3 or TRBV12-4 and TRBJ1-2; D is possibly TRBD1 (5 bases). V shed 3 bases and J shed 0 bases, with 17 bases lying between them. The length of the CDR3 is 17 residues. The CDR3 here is CASSFRQGWKTNYGYTF. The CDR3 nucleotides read TGTGCCAGCAGTTTCAGGCAGGGTTGGAAGACTAACTATGGCTACACCTTC.

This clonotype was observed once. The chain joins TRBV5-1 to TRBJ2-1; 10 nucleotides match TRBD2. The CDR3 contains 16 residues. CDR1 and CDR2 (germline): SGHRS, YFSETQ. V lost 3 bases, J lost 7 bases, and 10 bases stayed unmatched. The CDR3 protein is CASSSTRAGGQNEQFF. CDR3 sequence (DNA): TGCGCCAGCAGCTCAACACGAGCGGGGGGGCAAAATGAGCAGTTCTTC.

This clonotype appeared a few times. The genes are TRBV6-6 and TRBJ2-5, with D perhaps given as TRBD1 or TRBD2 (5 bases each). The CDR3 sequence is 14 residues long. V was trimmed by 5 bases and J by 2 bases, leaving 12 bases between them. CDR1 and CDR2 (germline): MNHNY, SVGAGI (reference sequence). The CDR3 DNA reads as TGTGCCAGCAGTCCGCCGGGGCAGCAAGAGACCCAGTACTTC. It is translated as CASSPPGQQETQYF.